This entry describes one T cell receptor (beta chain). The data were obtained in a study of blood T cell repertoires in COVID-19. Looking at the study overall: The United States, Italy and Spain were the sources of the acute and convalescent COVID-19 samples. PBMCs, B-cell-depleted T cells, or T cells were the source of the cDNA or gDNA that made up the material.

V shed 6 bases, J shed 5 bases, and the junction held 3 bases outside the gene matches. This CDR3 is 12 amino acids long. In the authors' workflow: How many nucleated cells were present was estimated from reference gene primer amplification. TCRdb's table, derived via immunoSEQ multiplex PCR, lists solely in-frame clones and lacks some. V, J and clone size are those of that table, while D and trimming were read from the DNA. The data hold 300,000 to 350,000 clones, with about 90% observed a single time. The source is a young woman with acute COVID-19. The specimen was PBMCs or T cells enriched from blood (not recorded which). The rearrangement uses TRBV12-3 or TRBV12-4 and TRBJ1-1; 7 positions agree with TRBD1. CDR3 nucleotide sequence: TGTGCCAGCAGCCTGGACAGGACTGAAGCTTTCTTT. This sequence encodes CASSLDRTEAFF.